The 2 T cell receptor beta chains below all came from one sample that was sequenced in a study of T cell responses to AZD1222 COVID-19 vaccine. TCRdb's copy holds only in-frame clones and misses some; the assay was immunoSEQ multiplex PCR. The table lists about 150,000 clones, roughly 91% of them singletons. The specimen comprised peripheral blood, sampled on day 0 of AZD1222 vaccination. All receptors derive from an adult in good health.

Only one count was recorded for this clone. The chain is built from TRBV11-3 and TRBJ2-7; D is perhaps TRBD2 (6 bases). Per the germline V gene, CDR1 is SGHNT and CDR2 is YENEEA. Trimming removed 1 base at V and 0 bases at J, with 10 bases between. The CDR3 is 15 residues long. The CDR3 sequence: CASSLGGGASYEQYF. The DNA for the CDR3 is TGTGCCAGCAGCTTAGGTGGAGGGGCCTCCTACGAGCAGTACTTC.

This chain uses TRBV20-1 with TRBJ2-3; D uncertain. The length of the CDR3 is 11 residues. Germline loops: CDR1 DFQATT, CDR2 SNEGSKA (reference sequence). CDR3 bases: TGCAGCAGCCAGAGCACAGATACGCAGTATTTT. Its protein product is CSSQSTDTQYF.